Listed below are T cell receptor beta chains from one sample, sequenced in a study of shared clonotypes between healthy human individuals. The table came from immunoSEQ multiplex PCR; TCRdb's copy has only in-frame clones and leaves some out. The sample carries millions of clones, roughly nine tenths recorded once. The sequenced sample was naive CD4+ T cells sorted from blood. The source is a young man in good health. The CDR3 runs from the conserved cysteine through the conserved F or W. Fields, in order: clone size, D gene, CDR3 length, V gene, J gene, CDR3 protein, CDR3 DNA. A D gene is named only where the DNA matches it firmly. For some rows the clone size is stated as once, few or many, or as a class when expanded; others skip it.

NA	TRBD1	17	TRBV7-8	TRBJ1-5	CASSSSLTGDSNQPQHF	TGTGCCAGCAGCAGCTCATTGACAGGGGATAGCAATCAGCCCCAGCATTTT
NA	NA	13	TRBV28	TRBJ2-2	CASSLGQTGELFF	TGTGCCAGCAGTTTAGGGCAGACCGGGGAGCTGTTTTTT
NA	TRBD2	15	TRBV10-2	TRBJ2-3	CASSPGTSGGDTQYF	TGCGCCAGCAGTCCCGGGACTAGCGGGGGAGATACGCAGTATTTT
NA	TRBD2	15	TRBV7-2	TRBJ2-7	CASSLIFAGEYEQYF	TGTGCCAGCAGCTTAATCTTCGCGGGAGAGTACGAGCAGTACTTC
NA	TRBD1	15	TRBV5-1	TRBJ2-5	CASSSAGGLEETQYF	TGCGCCAGCAGTTCGGCAGGGGGTTTGGAAGAGACCCAGTACTTC
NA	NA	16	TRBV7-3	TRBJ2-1	CASSLTSGLAGGEQFF	TGTGCCAGCAGCTTAACGAGTGGGCTAGCTGGCGGTGAGCAGTTCTTC
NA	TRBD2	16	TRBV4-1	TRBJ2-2	CASRRNSGGGTGELFF	TGCGCCAGCAGACGAAATAGCGGGGGGGGCACCGGGGAGCTGTTTTTT
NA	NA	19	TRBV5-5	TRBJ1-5	CASSLGFSLPGFSNQPQHF	TGTGCCAGCAGCTTGGGGTTTAGCCTCCCTGGTTTCAGCAATCAGCCCCAGCATTTT
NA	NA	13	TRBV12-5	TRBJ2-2	CASGLGAPGELFF	TGTGCTAGTGGTTTGGGGGCCCCCGGGGAGCTGTTTTTT
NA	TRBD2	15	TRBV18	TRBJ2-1	CASSRLAGVYNEQFF	TGTGCCAGCTCACGACTAGCGGGAGTGTACAATGAGCAGTTCTTC
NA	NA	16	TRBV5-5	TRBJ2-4	CASSLAEGEVKNIQYF	TGTGCCAGCAGCTTGGCGGAGGGGGAAGTCAAAAACATTCAGTACTTC
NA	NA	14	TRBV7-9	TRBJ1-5	CASSGDTHNQPQHF	TGTGCCAGCAGCGGGGACACTCACAATCAGCCCCAGCATTTT
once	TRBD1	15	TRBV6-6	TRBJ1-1	CASSYLRQGDTEAFF	TGTGCCAGCAGTTACCTTCGACAGGGGGACACTGAAGCTTTCTTT
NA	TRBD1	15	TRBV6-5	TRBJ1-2	CASSQDRGTYYGYTF	TGTGCCAGCAGTCAAGACAGGGGGACATACTATGGCTACACCTTC
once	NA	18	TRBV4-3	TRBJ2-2	CASSQDAAGLPNTGELFF	TGCGCCAGCAGCCAAGATGCGGCAGGGCTCCCGAACACCGGGGAGCTGTTTTTT
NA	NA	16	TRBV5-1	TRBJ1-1	CASSLAASARGTEAFF	TGCGCCAGCAGCTTGGCCGCGTCGGCCCGGGGCACTGAAGCTTTCTTT
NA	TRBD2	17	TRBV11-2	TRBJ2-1	CASSHERAGGPYNEQFF	TGTGCCAGCAGCCATGAGAGGGCGGGGGGCCCCTACAATGAGCAGTTCTTC
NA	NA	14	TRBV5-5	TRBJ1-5	CASGVGVSNQPQHF	TGTGCCAGCGGTGTGGGGGTTAGCAATCAGCCCCAGCATTTT
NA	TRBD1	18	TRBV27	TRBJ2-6	CASSVLPPGQGGANVLTF	TGTGCCAGCAGTGTACTCCCTCCAGGACAGGGTGGGGCCAACGTCCTGACTTTC
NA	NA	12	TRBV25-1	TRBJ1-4	CATGPTNEKLFF	TGTGCCACTGGCCCAACTAATGAAAAACTGTTTTTT
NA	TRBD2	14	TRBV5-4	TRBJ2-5	CASSSTSGGETQYF	TGTGCCAGCAGCTCGACTAGCGGGGGTGAGACCCAGTACTTC
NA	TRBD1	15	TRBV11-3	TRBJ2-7	CASSAETGTGQEQYF	TGTGCCAGCAGCGCCGAGACCGGGACAGGGCAAGAGCAGTACTTC
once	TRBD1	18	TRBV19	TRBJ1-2	CASSETRGAKFKFYGYTF	TGTGCCAGTAGCGAGACCAGGGGGGCCAAGTTTAAATTCTATGGCTACACCTTC
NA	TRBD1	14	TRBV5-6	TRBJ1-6	CASSRTGPGSPLHF	TGTGCCAGCAGCCGGACAGGGCCAGGATCACCCCTCCACTTT
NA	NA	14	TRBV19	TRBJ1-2	CASKATGGNYGYTF	TGTGCCAGTAAGGCAACGGGAGGAAACTATGGCTACACCTTC
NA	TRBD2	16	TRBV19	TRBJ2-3	CASSLPLAASTDTQYF	TGTGCCAGTTCCTTGCCCCTAGCGGCTAGCACAGATACGCAGTATTTT
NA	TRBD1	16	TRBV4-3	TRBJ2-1	CASSQSGTALNNEQFF	TGCGCCAGCAGCCAATCGGGGACAGCCTTAAACAATGAGCAGTTCTTC
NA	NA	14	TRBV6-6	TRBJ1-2	CASSYETTGYGYTF	TGTGCCAGCAGTTACGAGACAACGGGCTATGGCTACACCTTC
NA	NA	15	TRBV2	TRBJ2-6	CASSELGAGANVLTF	TGTGCCAGCAGTGAATTGGGAGCGGGGGCCAACGTCCTGACTTTC
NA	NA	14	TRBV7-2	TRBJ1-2	CASSLEIGMYGYTF	TGTGCCAGCAGCTTAGAAATAGGGATGTATGGCTACACCTTC
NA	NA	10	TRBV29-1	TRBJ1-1	CSRGNTEAFF	TGCAGCCGGGGGAACACTGAAGCTTTCTTT
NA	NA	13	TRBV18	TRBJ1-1	CASSPDLNTEAFF	TGTGCCAGCTCACCAGATTTGAACACTGAAGCTTTCTTT
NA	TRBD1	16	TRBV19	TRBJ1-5	CASSIGARGNNQPQHF	TGTGCCAGTAGTATAGGGGCCAGGGGGAACAATCAGCCCCAGCATTTT
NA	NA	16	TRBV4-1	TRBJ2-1	CASSQVSVTSYNEQFF	TGCGCCAGCAGCCAAGTCAGCGTCACCTCCTACAATGAGCAGTTCTTC
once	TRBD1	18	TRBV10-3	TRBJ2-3	CAISGRPTWTGDPDTQYF	TGTGCCATCAGTGGAAGACCCACCTGGACAGGGGACCCAGATACGCAGTATTTT
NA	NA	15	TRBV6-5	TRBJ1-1	CASSYTPSRGTEAFF	TGTGCCAGCAGTTACACCCCCTCCAGGGGCACTGAAGCTTTCTTT
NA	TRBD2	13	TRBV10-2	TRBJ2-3	CASSPAGTDTQYF	TGCGCCAGCAGCCCAGCGGGGACAGATACGCAGTATTTT
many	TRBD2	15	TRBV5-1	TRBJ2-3	CASSDLAAAGDTQYF	TGCGCCAGCAGCGATCTAGCGGCGGCGGGAGATACGCAGTATTTT
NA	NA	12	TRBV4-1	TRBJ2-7	CASSHPAGEQYF	TGCGCCAGCAGCCACCCCGCGGGCGAGCAGTACTTC
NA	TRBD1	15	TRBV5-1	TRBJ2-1	CASSLGTVSYNEQFF	TGCGCCAGCAGCTTAGGGACAGTCTCCTACAATGAGCAGTTCTTC
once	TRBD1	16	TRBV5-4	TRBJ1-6	CASSFMGQGGRSPLHF	TGTGCCAGCAGCTTTATGGGACAGGGGGGACGATCACCCCTCCACTTT
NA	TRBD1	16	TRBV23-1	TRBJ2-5	CASSHPGQGAGETQYF	TGCGCCAGCAGTCACCCGGGACAGGGGGCGGGGGAGACCCAGTACTTC
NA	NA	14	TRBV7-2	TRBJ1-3	CASSRHQPGNTIYF	TGTGCCAGCAGCCGACACCAGCCTGGAAACACCATATATTTT
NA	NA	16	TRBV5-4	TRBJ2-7	CASSLGPGGPSYEQYF	TGTGCCAGCAGCTTAGGACCGGGGGGCCCATCCTACGAGCAGTACTTC
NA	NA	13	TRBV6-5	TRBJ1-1	CASHIMGNTEAFF	TGTGCCAGCCACATAATGGGGAACACTGAAGCTTTCTTT
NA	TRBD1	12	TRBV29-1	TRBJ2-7	CSVGWTGYEQYF	TGCAGCGTGGGATGGACAGGCTACGAGCAGTACTTC
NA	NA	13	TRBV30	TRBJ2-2	CACPWGNGGELFF	TGTGCCTGCCCTTGGGGGAACGGCGGGGAGCTGTTTTTT
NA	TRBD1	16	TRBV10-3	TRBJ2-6	CAIRGQEVSGANVLTF	TGTGCCATCAGGGGACAGGAGGTATCTGGGGCCAACGTCCTGACTTTC
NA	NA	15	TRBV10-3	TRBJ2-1	CAISEDGGRGNEQFF	TGTGCCATCAGTGAAGACGGGGGGCGAGGAAATGAGCAGTTCTTC
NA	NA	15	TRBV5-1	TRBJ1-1	CASSLAGAGTTEAFF	TGCGCCAGCAGCTTGGCGGGGGCAGGGACTACTGAAGCTTTCTTT
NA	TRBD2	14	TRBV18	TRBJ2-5	CASSPGTTQETQYF	TGTGCCAGCTCACCGGGGACTACCCAAGAGACCCAGTACTTC
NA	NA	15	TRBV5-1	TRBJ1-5	CASSLTGQSNQPQHF	TGCGCCAGCAGCTTGACGGGACAAAGCAATCAGCCCCAGCATTTT
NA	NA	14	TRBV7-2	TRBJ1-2	CASSLTTANYGYTF	TGTGCCAGCAGCCTAACGACAGCCAACTATGGCTACACCTTC
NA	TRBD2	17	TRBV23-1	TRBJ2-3	CASSQSPGGTSTDTQYF	TGCGCCAGCAGTCAATCCCCGGGGGGTACTAGCACAGATACGCAGTATTTT
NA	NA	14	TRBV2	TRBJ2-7	CASSEGTGAYEQYF	TGTGCCAGCAGTGAAGGCACGGGGGCGTACGAGCAGTACTTC
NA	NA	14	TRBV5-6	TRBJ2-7	CASSGLGGSYEQYF	TGTGCCAGCAGCGGACTAGGGGGTTCCTACGAGCAGTACTTC
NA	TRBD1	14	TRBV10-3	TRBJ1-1	CAISVGTGNTEAFF	TGTGCCATCAGTGTCGGGACAGGGAACACTGAAGCTTTCTTT
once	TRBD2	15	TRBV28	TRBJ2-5	CASSYSGGARETQYF	TGTGCCAGCAGTTATAGCGGGGGGGCTAGAGAGACCCAGTACTTC
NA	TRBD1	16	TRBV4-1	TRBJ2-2	CASSHPGQTNTGELFF	TGCGCCAGCAGCCACCCGGGACAGACTAACACCGGGGAGCTGTTTTTT